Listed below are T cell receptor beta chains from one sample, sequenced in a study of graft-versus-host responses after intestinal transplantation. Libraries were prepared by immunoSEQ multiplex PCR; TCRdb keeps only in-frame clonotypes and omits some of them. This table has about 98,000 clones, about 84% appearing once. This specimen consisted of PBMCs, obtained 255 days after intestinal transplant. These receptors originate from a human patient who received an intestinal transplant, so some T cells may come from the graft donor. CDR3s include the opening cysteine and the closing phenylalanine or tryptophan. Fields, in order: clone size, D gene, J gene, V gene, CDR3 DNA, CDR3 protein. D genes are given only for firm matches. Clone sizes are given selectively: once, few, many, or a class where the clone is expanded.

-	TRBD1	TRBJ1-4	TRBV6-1	TGTGCCAGCAGTATGGACAGGGGCAGGGAAAAACTGTTTTTT	CASSMDRGREKLFF
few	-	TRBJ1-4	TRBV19	TGTGCCACTTCGGAAGTGACTAATGAAAAACTGTTTTTT	CATSEVTNEKLFF
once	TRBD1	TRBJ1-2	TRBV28	TGTGCCAGCAGTTTATCACCTAATGGAGGGGCAGGGGGCCAAGATTCTGGCTACACCTTC	CASSLSPNGGAGGQDSGYTF
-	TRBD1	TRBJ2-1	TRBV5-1	TGCGCCAGCAGCTTGGGGCAGGGGGCGGATGAGCAGTTCTTC	CASSLGQGADEQFF
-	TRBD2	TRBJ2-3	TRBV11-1	TGTGCCAGCAGCTTAAACGGACTAGCGACAACAGATACGCAGTATTTT	CASSLNGLATTDTQYF
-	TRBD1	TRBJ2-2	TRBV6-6	TGTGCCAGCAGTTATGGGGGACAGGGCAACCCCGGGGAGCTGTTTTTT	CASSYGGQGNPGELFF
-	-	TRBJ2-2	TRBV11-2	TGTGCCAGCAGCTTAGTCGGGGAGCTGTTTTTT	CASSLVGELFF
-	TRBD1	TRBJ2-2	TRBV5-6	TGTGCCAGCAGCTTGAGGGACAGGGGAACCGGGGAGCTGTTTTTT	CASSLRDRGTGELFF
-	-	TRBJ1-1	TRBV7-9	TGTGCCAGCAGCTCCGACTCTGACAAGGGGGTGAACACTGAAGCTTTCTTT	CASSSDSDKGVNTEAFF
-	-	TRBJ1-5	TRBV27	TGTGCCAGCAGTTTCGGCAGGGGTAATCCCCAGCATTTT	CASSFGRGNPQHF
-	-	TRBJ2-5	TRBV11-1	TGTGCCAGCAGCTTAGACGGGGACAAGACCCAGTACTTC	CASSLDGDKTQYF
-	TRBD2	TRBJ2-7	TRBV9	TGTGCCAGCAGCGTAAGTAGCGGGGGCTACGAGCAGTACTTC	CASSVSSGGYEQYF
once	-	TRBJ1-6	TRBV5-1	TGCGCCAGCAGCTTGGAGGGGACTTCCTATAATTCACCCCTCCACTTT	CASSLEGTSYNSPLHF
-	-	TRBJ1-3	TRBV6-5	TGTGCCAGCAGTTACTCGATCTTAACCAGTGGAAACACCATATATTTT	CASSYSILTSGNTIYF
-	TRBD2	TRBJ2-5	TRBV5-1	TGCGCCAGCAGCTGGGGACTAGCTGGCGAGACCCAGTACTTC	CASSWGLAGETQYF
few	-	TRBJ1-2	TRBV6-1	TGTGCCAGCAGTGAAATAGGGTCCGGGGGGGATGGCTACACCTTC	CASSEIGSGGDGYTF
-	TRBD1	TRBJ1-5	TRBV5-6	TGTGCCAGCAGCTTGGGGGCAGGGGGCGGCAATCAGCCCCAGCATTTT	CASSLGAGGGNQPQHF
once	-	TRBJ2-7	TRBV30	TGTGCCTGGAGGCCGCGGGCGAAGTCTGGTGGTAGGGGACTTAGGAACGAGCAGTACTTC	CAWRPRAKSGGRGLRNEQYF
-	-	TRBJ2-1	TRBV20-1	TGCAGTGCTGGGTACTACAATGAGCAGTTCTTC	CSAGYYNEQFF
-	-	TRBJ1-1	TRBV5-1	TGCGCCAGCAGCTTGGACACAGGGAGGACTGAAGCTTTCTTT	CASSLDTGRTEAFF
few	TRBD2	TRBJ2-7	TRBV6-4	TGTGCCAGCAGTGAAGAGGCTAGCGGGGGCTACGAGCAGTACTTC	CASSEEASGGYEQYF
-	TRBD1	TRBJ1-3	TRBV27	TGTGCCAGCAGTCCAAGGACAGGGTCTAATTCTGGAAACACCATATATTTT	CASSPRTGSNSGNTIYF
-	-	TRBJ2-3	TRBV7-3	TGTGCCAGCAGCAGACAGGGCACAGATACGCAGTATTTT	CASSRQGTDTQYF
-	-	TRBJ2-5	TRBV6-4	TGTGCCAGACGGCAAGAGACCCAGTACTTC	CARRQETQYF
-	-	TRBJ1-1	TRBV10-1	TGCGCCAGCTGGCCAGGGAGGGACACTGAAGCTTTCTTT	CASWPGRDTEAFF